This T cell receptor beta chain was captured in a study of CD8 T cells in ankylosing spondylitis. Points from the study as a whole: Within peripheral blood, clones linked to disease were CD8+ and relatively rare. Reports say disease-linked clones showed up significantly more in matched ankylosing spondylitis synovial fluid. Made up of fewer than ten highly homologous variants, a TCR beta motif appeared characteristic of ankylosing spondylitis blood. Several of the motif variants were reported before in synovial fluid and blood from reactive arthritis.

Researchers built TCR beta libraries using quantitative 5'-RACE with molecular barcodes. TCRdb re-called the 5' RACE reads through MiXCR, storing one row per CDR3 protein. The sample shows 500,000 to 650,000 distinct CDR3 sequences, approximately 5.3% of them seen only once. The CDR3 length is 14 residues. Germline CDR1 is LGHNA and CDR2 is YSLEER. V lost 4 bases to trimming and J lost 3 bases; unmatched junction nucleotides: 2. The sample holds many counts of this clonotype. Its antigen is as yet unknown. What was sequenced was blood, either unsorted or a sorted T cell fraction (not recorded which). This chain links TRBV4-3 with TRBJ2-5; 10 nucleotides align to TRBD2. The origin of this receptor is a male donor with ankylosing spondylitis. The CDR3 DNA sequence: TGCGCCAGCAGCCTAGGGACTAGCGAAGAGACCCAGTACTTC. It specifies CASSLGTSEETQYF.